This is a list of T cell receptor beta chains from one sample in a study of memory CD4+ T cells and cytomegalovirus serostatus. TCRdb's table, derived via immunoSEQ multiplex PCR, lists solely in-frame clones and lacks some. The table records more than 45,000 clones, 82% of them present only once. The specimen was memory CD4+ T cells from blood. The receptors stem from an adult in good health and CMV-seronegative. The CDR3 runs from the conserved cysteine through the conserved F or W. Each record gives: V gene, J gene, clone size, D gene, CDR3 DNA, CDR3 protein. D genes are given only for firm matches. Rows give clone size only sometimes, using once, few, many, or a class for an expanded clone.

TRBV6-6,TRBJ1-1,-,-,TGTGCCAGCCTAGAGGGGTTTGACACTGAAGCTTTCTTT,CASLEGFDTEAFF
TRBV7-7,TRBJ2-1,-,TRBD2,TGTGCTAGCAGCCCCCTTGAAGCGGGGATCCTCAATGAGCAGTTCTTC,CASSPLEAGILNEQFF
TRBV7-2,TRBJ2-1,-,-,TGTGCCAGCAGCTTACTCGATGAGCAGTTCTTC,CASSLLDEQFF
TRBV18,TRBJ1-1,-,-,TGTGCCAGCTCACCATCGGGGACGATTGAAGCTTTCTTT,CASSPSGTIEAFF
TRBV5-4,TRBJ2-1,-,-,TGTGCCAGCAGCTTGGGCCAGGGTATGGGCAATGAGCAGTTCTTC,CASSLGQGMGNEQFF
TRBV5-1,TRBJ2-6,few,TRBD1,TGCGCCAGCAGCTGGGACAGGGCCCAACTTGGGGCCAACGTCCTGACTTTC,CASSWDRAQLGANVLTF
TRBV4-3,TRBJ2-7,-,-,TGCGCCAGCAGCCACACCTCGGGGCAATACGAGCAGTACTTC,CASSHTSGQYEQYF
TRBV7-2,TRBJ1-1,-,TRBD1,TGTGCCAGCAGTACCTCACAGGGGGGGCGAGGTGAAGCTTTCTTT,CASSTSQGGRGEAFF
TRBV7-9,TRBJ2-5,-,TRBD1,TGTGCCAGCAGAGGACAGGTCCAAGAGACCCAGTACTTC,CASRGQVQETQYF
TRBV5-6,TRBJ1-5,-,-,TGTGCCAGCAGCTTGACAGTAACTCCCCTCTACGATAATCAGCCCCAGCATTTT,CASSLTVTPLYDNQPQHF
TRBV18,TRBJ2-3,-,-,TGTGCCAGCTCACCCTCAGACGGAGATACGCAGTATTTT,CASSPSDGDTQYF
TRBV4-2,TRBJ2-5,-,TRBD2,TGTGCCAGCAGCCAGTTTCACGGGGGGCAAGAGACCCAGTACTTC,CASSQFHGGQETQYF
TRBV7-9,TRBJ2-3,-,-,TGTGCCAGCAGCTTCGGTTTAGGGTCAGATACGCAGTATTTT,CASSFGLGSDTQYF
TRBV27,TRBJ2-3,-,-,TGTGCCAGCAGAAACGGTCGCACAGATACGCAGTATTTT,CASRNGRTDTQYF
TRBV9,TRBJ1-2,-,-,TGTGCCAGCAGCGTCGACAGAACTAACTATGGCTACACCTTC,CASSVDRTNYGYTF
TRBV4-3,TRBJ2-3,-,-,TGCGCCAGCAGCCAAGCAGCTAGCACAGATACGCAGTATTTT,CASSQAASTDTQYF
TRBV9,TRBJ2-1,-,-,TGTGCCAGCAGCGGTTGGCTAGCGTCGGATGAGCAGTTCTTC,CASSGWLASDEQFF